This T cell receptor (beta chain) was profiled in a study of blood T cell repertoires in COVID-19. This CDR3 contains 17 residues. V lost 0 bases to trimming and J lost 0 bases, with 14 bases between them. CDR1 is SEHNR and CDR2 is FQNEAQ in the germline V gene (reference sequence). Clones were sequenced by immunoSEQ multiplex PCR, and TCRdb holds only the in-frame ones, with some missing. The profile shows approximately 490,000 clones, about 90% of them singletons. The study recruited people aged roughly 18 to 95 years across around 23 US areas. Self-reported history from a screening survey and questionnaire set each donor's cohort. Recovered status applied to Cohort 3 donors who had two consecutive negative PCRs. It also applied to those with clearance or with symptom resolution.

V gene TRBV7-9 combines with J gene TRBJ1-1; possible D gene TRBD1, 5 bases. The sample consisted of PBMCs or T cells enriched from blood (not recorded which). The clonotype originates from a woman aged 18-35 years who had recovered from COVID-19. Here the CDR3 reads CASSLAWGSLMNTEAFF. The CDR3 DNA sequence: TGTGCCAGCAGCTTAGCGTGGGGCAGCCTCATGAACACTGAAGCTTTCTTT. The whole variable domain, remainder taken from reference TRBV7-9 and TRBJ1-1, is DTGVSQNPRHKITKRGQNVTFRCDPISEHNRLYWYRQTLGQGPEFLTYFQNEAQLEKSRLLSDRFSAERPKGSFSTLEIQRTEQGDSAMYLCASSLAWGSLMNTEAFFGQGTRLTVV.